The clone carrying this T cell receptor (beta chain) was detected many times. The antigen remains unidentified. Germline CDR1 and CDR2: SEHNR and FQNEAQ (reference sequence). V lost 6 bases and J lost 6, with 23 bases in between. The CDR3 consists of 16 residues. The source of the sample is a study of T cell repertoires in cytomegalovirus infection. Whole-study context: It can be stated that public TCR beta signatures indicated CMV infection as well as a matching HLA type.

A single record per CDR3 protein comes from TCRdb applying MiXCR to the reads. The table lists around 740,000 distinct CDR3 sequences, roughly 36% of them singletons. Overall study results and limits: Pooled public TCR beta family frequency picked out CMV carriers with the relevant HLA. HLA-C-restricted CMV-specific TCR beta clonotypes were dominant in the ex vivo response.

The receptor was isolated from a human donor in good health (CMV status not recorded). Some clones in this sample may be carry-over from other donors' samples. The sequencing input was PBMCs. V gene TRBV7-9 combines with J gene TRBJ2-5, with D uncertain. CDR3 protein: CASSSAQEYGEKTQYF. The CDR3 DNA reads as TGTGCCAGCAGTTCTGCCCAGGAGTATGGGGAAAAGACCCAGTACTTC.